The 21 T cell receptor beta chains below were found in one sample sequenced in a study of blood T cell repertoires in COVID-19. TCRdb's table, derived via immunoSEQ multiplex PCR, lists solely in-frame clones and lacks some. The sample has some 300,000 clones, around 90% seen once. Material for sequencing was PBMCs or T cells enriched from blood (not recorded which). Receptors originate from a woman aged 40 to 50 who had recovered from COVID-19.

The rearrangement joins TRBV7-2 to TRBJ1-2; no definite D call. V lost 5 bases to trimming and J lost 4 bases, with 17 bases between them. The CDR3 is made up of 15 amino acids. The germline CDR1 and CDR2 sequences are SGHTA and FQGNSA. CDR3 coding DNA: TGTGCCAGCAGCCCCGTTAGCGGTGAAAGCTATGGCTACACCTTC. The encoded protein is CASSPVSGESYGYTF.

The CDR3 here is CASSSKTPGQMNTEAFF. Written as DNA, the CDR3 is TGTGCCAGCAGTTCCAAAACACCGGGACAGATGAACACTGAAGCTTTCTTT. This chain joins TRBV5-5 and TRBJ1-1, with 7 bases lining up with TRBD1. Per the germline V gene, CDR1 is SGHKS and CDR2 is YYEKEE (reference sequence). V lost 5 bases and J lost 0; bases outside the gene matches: 13. This CDR3 region has 17 residues.

The genes are TRBV7-9 and TRBJ2-1; 12 bases agree with TRBD2. This CDR3 has 18 residues. Germline-derived CDR1 and CDR2 are SEHNR and FQNEAQ (reference sequence). Trimming took 3 bases from V and 1 from J; bases not matched to a gene: 7. The CDR3 region is CASSFTSGRTRSYNEQFF. CDR3 in DNA: TGTGCCAGCAGCTTCACTAGCGGGAGGACGCGTTCCTACAATGAGCAGTTCTTC.

The chain combines TRBV29-1 with TRBJ2-1, with TRBD2 matching 7 bases. After removal of 8 bases from V and 9 bases from J, the junction contained 7 bases not matched to a gene. Per germline, CDR1 SQVTM and CDR2 ANQGSEA. The CDR3 has 11 amino acids. CDR3 DNA sequence: TGCAGCATTTGGGAGGGGTCTGAGCAGTTCTTC. Its translation: CSIWEGSEQFF.

The V call is TRBV9, the J call TRBJ1-1; tentatively, D is TRBD1 (6 bases). The CDR3 is 16 amino acids. Germline lookup yields CDR1 SGDLS and CDR2 YYNGEE. Trimming took off 0 bases at V and 1 base at J, with 13 bases between the two ends. The CDR3 sequence: CASSVVNRVTNTEAFF. CDR3 nucleotides: TGTGCCAGCAGCGTAGTAAACAGGGTAACGAACACTGAAGCTTTCTTT.

This sequence joins TRBV30 and TRBJ2-3; 8 bases align to TRBD1. V shed 5 bases and J 3 bases; nucleotides not matched to a gene: 13. Per germline, CDR1 GTSNPN and CDR2 SVGIG (reference sequence). CDR3 length: 16 amino acids. The DNA for the CDR3 is TGTGCCTGGTCCCATCCCCGGGACAGGTTTACAGATACGCAGTATTTT. Protein product: CAWSHPRDRFTDTQYF. The full variable domain, with the rest looked up from reference TRBV30 and TRBJ2-3, is SQTIHQWPATLVQPVGSPLSLECTVEGTSNPNLYWYRQAAGRGLQLLFYSVGIGQISSEVPQNLSASRPQDRQFILSSKKLLLSDSGFYLCAWSHPRDRFTDTQYFGPGTRLTVL.

J is TRBJ1-5 and V is TRBV15; D gene unclear. CDR3 size: 13 residues. Trimming pared 1 base from V and 6 bases from J, leaving 7 bases between. The V gene's germline CDR1 is LNHNV and CDR2 YYDKDF (reference sequence). CDR3 in DNA: TGTGCCACCAGCAGAGTTCCGGGTCAGCCCCAGCATTTT. Residues: CATSRVPGQPQHF.

This chain joins TRBV2 and TRBJ1-2, with D possibly TRBD1 on 6 matching bases. Germline CDR1 reads SNHLY; CDR2 reads FYNNEI. Trimming removed 7 bases at V and 12 bases at J, with 18 bases between. CDR3 length equals 12 residues. The CDR3 loop is CASTTPDSIHTF. For the CDR3, the DNA is TGTGCCAGCACCACCCCGGACAGTATCCACACCTTC.

The rearrangement joins TRBV11-2 to TRBJ1-6; the D gene is possibly TRBD1 (6 bases). Trimming stripped 2 bases from V and 19 bases from J, with 18 bases between. The CDR3 has 13 amino acids. Germline V gene sequence: CDR1 SGHAT, CDR2 FQNNGV. Here the CDR3 DNA reads TGTGCCAGCAGCTTACAGTCCAGGGGTACGGTGCACTTT. The encoded protein is CASSLQSRGTVHF.

This rearrangement joins TRBV9 to TRBJ1-6, with a possible D match to TRBD1 (5 bases). CDR3 length equals 15 residues. Germline CDR1 is SGDLS and CDR2 is YYNGEE. V was trimmed by 4 bases and J by 7 bases, leaving 15 bases between them. The CDR3 spells CASSSQTRQNSPLHF. Written as DNA, the CDR3 is TGTGCCAGCAGCTCCCAGACGAGACAGAATTCACCCCTCCACTTT. Using reference TRBV9 and TRBJ1-6 for the parts outside the CDR3, the full variable domain is DSGVTQTPKHLITATGQRVTLRCSPRSGDLSVYWYQQSLDQGLQFLIQYYNGEERAKGNILERFSAQQFPDLHSELNLSSLELGDSALYFCASSSQTRQNSPLHFGNGTRLTVT.

This clone was seen more than once but under ten times. The rearrangement uses TRBV7-3 and TRBJ1-5, with 7 bases fitting TRBD1. This CDR3 has 18 residues. The ends lost 5 bases at V and 3 bases at J; junction bases unmatched: 16. Looked up from germline, CDR1 is SGHTA and CDR2 is FQGTGA. CDR3 nucleotides: TGTGCCAGCAGCCCGCAACAAAGACGAGGACAGGACAATCAGCCCCAGCATTTT. It codes for CASSPQQRRGQDNQPQHF.

DNA for the CDR3: TGTGCCAGCAGTGAAAGCGGGACAGGCGGGCTCGGGTTAGGCTACACCTTC. This encodes CASSESGTGGLGLGYTF. The chain has TRBV6-1 and TRBJ1-2; TRBD1 matches 8 bases. The CDR3 contains 17 residues. The junction had 16 bases not matched to a gene; V was cut back by 2 bases and J by 8 bases. From germline, CDR1 is MNHNS and CDR2 SASEGT.

This chain connects TRBV2 to TRBJ2-5; 9 bases map to TRBD2. The length of the CDR3 is 15 residues. V shed 6 bases and J 4 bases; nucleotides not matched to a gene: 9. Germline values: CDR1 SNHLY, CDR2 FYNNEI. CDR3: CASSPLVAGAETQYF. CDR3 DNA sequence: TGTGCCAGCAGCCCACTAGTAGCGGGAGCAGAGACCCAGTACTTC.

This clone has a handful of counts. The chain recombines TRBV9 with TRBJ1-5; no reliable D call. The CDR3 spans 15 residues. CDR1 and CDR2 from the germline V gene are SGDLS and YYNGEE. V shed 4 bases and J shed 0 bases, with 11 bases lying between them. CDR3 coding DNA: TGTGCCAGCAGCCCAGGCCCAGTTAGCAATCAGCCCCAGCATTTT. Protein: CASSPGPVSNQPQHF.

The genes are TRBV7-2 and TRBJ2-1, with D possibly matching TRBD1 (7 bases). The V end was cut by 8 bases, the J end by 8 bases, with 25 bases between. Germline V gene data show CDR1 as SGHTA and CDR2 as FQGNSA. The CDR3 covers 16 residues. The CDR3 sequence: CASLGDRAGSGHEQFF. The CDR3 region has the DNA TGTGCCAGCCTCGGAGACAGGGCGGGTAGCGGACATGAGCAGTTCTTC.

V is TRBV7-2 and J is TRBJ1-1; D is unresolved. From germline, CDR1 is SGHTA and CDR2 FQGNSA. Trimming stripped 5 bases from V and 3 bases from J, with 13 bases between. The CDR3 is made up of 14 amino acids. The CDR3 sequence: CASSDDGDDTEAFF. The CDR3 DNA follows: TGTGCCAGCAGCGACGACGGGGATGACACTGAAGCTTTCTTT.

This chain links TRBV5-6 with TRBJ1-1, with TRBD1 matching 9 bases. The CDR3 has 13 amino acids. From germline, CDR1 is SGHDT and CDR2 YYEEEE. V was clipped by 5 bases and J by 7 bases; unmatched bases: 6. CDR3 loop: CASRKGTGFEAFF. For the CDR3, the DNA is TGTGCCAGCAGAAAGGGGACAGGGTTTGAAGCTTTCTTT.

This clone appeared once. The J gene is TRBJ1-1, the V gene TRBV15; no clear D gene. V was clipped by 6 bases and J by 3 bases, with 14 bases between them. Germline CDR1 and CDR2: LNHNV and YYDKDF (reference sequence). The CDR3 extends over 14 amino acids. The CDR3 protein is CATSSAPEDTEAFF. The CDR3 nucleotides are TGTGCCACCAGTTCAGCGCCGGAGGACACTGAAGCTTTCTTT.

CDR3 residues: CASSPSYGGNQPQHF. Written as DNA, the CDR3 is TGTGCCAGCAGTCCAAGTTACGGGGGCAATCAGCCCCAGCATTTT. The chain has TRBV27 and TRBJ1-5; no reliable D call. The CDR3 runs to 15 residues. V gave up 5 bases and J gave up 2 bases, with 13 bases separating them. Per the germline V gene, CDR1 is MNHEY and CDR2 is SMNVEV (reference sequence).

This chain joins TRBV28 and TRBJ1-2; D may be TRBD1 (6 bases). Germline V lookup: CDR1 MDHEN, CDR2 SYDVKM. Between the trimmed V and J ends, which lost 2 bases and 4 bases, there was a span of 11 bases. The CDR3 covers 14 residues. The DNA for the CDR3 is TGTGCCAGCAGTTTACCCAGGGGACCCTATGGCTACACCTTC. Its protein is CASSLPRGPYGYTF.

The genes are TRBV19 and TRBJ1-1, with D hard to call. CDR3 size: 14 residues. CDR1 LNHDA and CDR2 SQIVND come from the germline V gene (reference sequence). The ends were cut back, 1 base at V and 5 bases at J, with 11 bases in the middle. CDR3 residues: CASSIVREKTEAFF. The CDR3 bases are TGTGCCAGTAGTATAGTCCGGGAGAAGACTGAAGCTTTCTTT.